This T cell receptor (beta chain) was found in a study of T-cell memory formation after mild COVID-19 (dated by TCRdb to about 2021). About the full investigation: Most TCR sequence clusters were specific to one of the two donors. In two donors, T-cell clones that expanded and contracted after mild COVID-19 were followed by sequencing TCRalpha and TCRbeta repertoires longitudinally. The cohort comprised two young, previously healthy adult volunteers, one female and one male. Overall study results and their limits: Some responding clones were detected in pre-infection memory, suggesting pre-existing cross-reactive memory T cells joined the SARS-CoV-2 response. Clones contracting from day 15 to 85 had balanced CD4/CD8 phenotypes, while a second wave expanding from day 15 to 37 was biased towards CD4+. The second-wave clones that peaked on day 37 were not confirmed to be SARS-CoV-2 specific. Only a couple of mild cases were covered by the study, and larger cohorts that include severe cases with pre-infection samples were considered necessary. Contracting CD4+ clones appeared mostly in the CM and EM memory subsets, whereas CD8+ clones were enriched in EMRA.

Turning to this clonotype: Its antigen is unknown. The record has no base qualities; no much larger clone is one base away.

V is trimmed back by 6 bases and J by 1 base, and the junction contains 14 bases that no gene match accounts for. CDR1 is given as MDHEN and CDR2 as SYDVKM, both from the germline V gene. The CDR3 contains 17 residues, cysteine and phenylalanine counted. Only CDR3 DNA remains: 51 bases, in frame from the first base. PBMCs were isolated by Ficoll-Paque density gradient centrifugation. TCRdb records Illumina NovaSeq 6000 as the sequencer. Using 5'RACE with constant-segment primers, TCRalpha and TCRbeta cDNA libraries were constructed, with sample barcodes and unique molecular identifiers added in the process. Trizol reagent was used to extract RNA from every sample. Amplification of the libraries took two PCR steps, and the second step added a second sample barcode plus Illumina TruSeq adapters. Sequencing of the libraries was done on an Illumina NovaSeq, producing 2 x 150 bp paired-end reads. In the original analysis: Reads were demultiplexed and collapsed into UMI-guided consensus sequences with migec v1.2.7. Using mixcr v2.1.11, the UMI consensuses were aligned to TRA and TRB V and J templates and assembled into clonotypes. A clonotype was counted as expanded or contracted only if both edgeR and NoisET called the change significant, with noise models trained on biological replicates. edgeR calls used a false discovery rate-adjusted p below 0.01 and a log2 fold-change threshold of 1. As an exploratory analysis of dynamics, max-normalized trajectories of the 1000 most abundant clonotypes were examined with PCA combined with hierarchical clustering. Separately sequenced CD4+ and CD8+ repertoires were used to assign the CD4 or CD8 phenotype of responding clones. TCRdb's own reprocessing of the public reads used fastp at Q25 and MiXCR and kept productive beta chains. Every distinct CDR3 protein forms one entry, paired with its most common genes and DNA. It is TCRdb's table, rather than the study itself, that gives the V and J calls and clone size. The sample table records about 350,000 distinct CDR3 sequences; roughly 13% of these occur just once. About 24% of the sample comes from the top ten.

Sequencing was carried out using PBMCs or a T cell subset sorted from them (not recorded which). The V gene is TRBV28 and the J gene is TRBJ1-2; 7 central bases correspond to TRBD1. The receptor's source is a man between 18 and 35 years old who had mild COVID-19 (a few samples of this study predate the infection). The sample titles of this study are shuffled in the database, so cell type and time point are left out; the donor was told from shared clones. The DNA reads TGTGCCAGCAGCTGGACCGGACAGGTTATCCTTAACTATGGCTACACCTTC. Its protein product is CASSWTGQVILNYGYTF.